This passage covers 7 T cell receptor beta chains from one sample sequenced in a study of CD8+ T cells in alopecia areata. RNA, once extracted, was reverse transcribed into cDNA for use as the sequencing template. Clones were sequenced by immunoSEQ multiplex PCR, and TCRdb holds only the in-frame ones, with some missing. The table shows around 200,000 clones, with 50% to 70% occurring only once. The sample in question was CD4+ T cells sorted from blood, obtained at week 0. The receptors originated from a human donor with alopecia areata.

This clone was counted only a few times. The chain joins TRBV29-1 to TRBJ1-2; D perhaps matches TRBD1 (5 bases). CDR3 length equals 13 residues. The germline CDR1 and CDR2 sequences are SQVTM and ANQGSEA. V was shortened by 7 bases and J by 3 bases, with 15 bases between the two germline ends. CDR3 bases: TGCAGCGCCTTGACAGAAACTTACTATGGCTACACCTTC. Amino acid sequence: CSALTETYYGYTF. Full variable domain (missing parts from reference TRBV29-1 and TRBJ1-2): SAVISQKPSRDICQRGTSLTIQCQVDSQVTMMFWYRQQPGQSLTLIATANQGSEATYESGFVIDKFPISRPNLTFSTLTVSNMSPEDSSIYLCSALTETYYGYTFGSGTRLTVV.

This clone was observed a single time. V usage is TRBV29-1 and J usage is TRBJ1-4; D gene unclear. The CDR3 totals 13 residues. The germline V gene encodes CDR1 SQVTM and CDR2 ANQGSEA. Trimming pared 3 bases from V and 5 bases from J, leaving 10 bases between. Written as DNA, the CDR3 is TGCAGCGTTGACGACGGCAGCAATGAAAAACTGTTTTTT. Translated: CSVDDGSNEKLFF. The variable domain in full, completed from reference TRBV29-1 and TRBJ1-4, reads SAVISQKPSRDICQRGTSLTIQCQVDSQVTMMFWYRQQPGQSLTLIATANQGSEATYESGFVIDKFPISRPNLTFSTLTVSNMSPEDSSIYLCSVDDGSNEKLFFGSGTQLSVL.

This clone showed up just a few times. The V and J genes are TRBV15 and TRBJ1-1; 7 bases line up with TRBD1. The CDR3 covers 14 residues. Germline trimming cut 2 bases from V and 8 bases from J; bases unmatched to any gene: 8. Per germline, CDR1 LNHNV and CDR2 YYDKDF (reference sequence). CDR3 region: CATSRQGVFREAFF. For the CDR3, the DNA is TGTGCCACCAGCAGACAGGGGGTTTTCAGGGAAGCTTTCTTT.

This clone has only a few counts. The V call is TRBV11-3, the J call TRBJ1-1; D uncertain. The V gene lost 1 base and the J gene lost 0 bases, with 3 bases spanning the gap. Looked up from germline, CDR1 is SGHNT and CDR2 is YENEEA. The CDR3 loop spans 13 amino acids. CDR3: CASSLGVNTEAFF. The CDR3 DNA reads as TGTGCCAGCAGCTTAGGAGTGAACACTGAAGCTTTCTTT.

In its sample, this clone was seen a few times. In DNA, the CDR3 is TGCGCCAGGGTAGGACAGGCCCGCGAGACCCAGTACTTC. It is translated as CARVGQARETQYF. The chain combines TRBV5-1 with TRBJ2-5, with TRBD1 matching over 7 bases. The germline gives CDR1 SGHRS, CDR2 YFSETQ. J lost 5 bases, V lost 8 bases, and 9 bases had no gene match. The CDR3 totals 13 residues. Together with reference TRBV5-1 and TRBJ2-5, the CDR3 gives the full variable domain: KAGVTQTPRYLIKTRGQQVTLSCSPISGHRSVSWYQQTPGQGLQFLFEYFSETQRNKGNFPGRFSGRQFSNSRSEMNVSTLELGDSALYLCARVGQARETQYFGPGTRLLVL.

This rearrangement joins TRBV15 to TRBJ1-2, with 7 nucleotides matching TRBD1. Germline CDR1 is LNHNV and CDR2 is YYDKDF (reference sequence). The CDR3 is made up of 18 amino acids. V lost 0 bases and J lost 5; bases outside the gene matches: 15. The CDR3 coding sequence is TGTGCCACCAGCAGAGATGGGTTCGGGACAGTGGAGGGGTATGGCTACACCTTC. Amino acids: CATSRDGFGTVEGYGYTF.

V and J are TRBV11-2 and TRBJ2-5; the D gene is possibly TRBD2 (7 bases). V was cut by 5 bases and J by 4 bases, with 17 bases left in between. The CDR3 spans 15 residues. From germline, CDR1 is SGHAT and CDR2 FQNNGV. CDR3 region: CASSREGGRAETQYF. The CDR3 DNA reads as TGTGCCAGCAGCCGAGAAGGGGGGAGGGCAGAGACCCAGTACTTC.